This note documents a single TCR beta chain sequence. CDR1 MNHEY and CDR2 SMNVEV come from the germline V gene (reference sequence). V was trimmed by 0 bases and J by 5 bases, leaving 10 bases between them. This CDR3 comprises 14 residues. Under the authors' procedure: Estimation of nucleated cell counts was performed using reference gene primer amplification. Sequencing was performed with immunoSEQ multiplex PCR; in TCRdb, only in-frame clones are kept and a portion is missing. The V and J calls and clone size were taken over from that table, and D and trimming were inferred from the DNA. Of around 50,000 clones in the sample, about 90% are singletons; the top ten hold around 6%. This sample is drawn from a study of blood T cell repertoires in COVID-19. Study information: Acute-phase and convalescent COVID-19 samples originated in the United States, Italy and Spain. Sources were T cells, B-cell-depleted T cells, or PBMCs; the material itself was cDNA or gDNA.

The sequence came from a man in his sixties or seventies with active COVID-19. Input material: peripheral blood. The chain has TRBV27 and TRBJ1-2; TRBD1 is a possible D gene (6 bases). DNA for the CDR3: TGTGCCAGCAGTTTATCGAGGACAGAGTATGGCTACACCTTC. Translation gives CASSLSRTEYGYTF.